The 15 T cell receptor beta chains listed next were all sequenced from one sample in a study of blood T cells in healthy people across ages. It was with a sample-barcoded 5' primer and a J-beta primer mix that a second PCR of roughly 7 to 12 cycles was run. One entry per CDR3 protein results from TCRdb running MiXCR on the 5' RACE reads. The data hold 1.5 million to 2 million distinct CDR3 sequences, with approximately 50% observed a single time. The source material was blood. These receptors originate from a woman in her forties in good health.

The rearrangement links TRBV4-3 to TRBJ2-7, with 7 bases matching TRBD2. With V trimmed by 4 bases and J by 5 bases, 8 bases remained unmatched. This CDR3 is 14 amino acids long. The germline V gene encodes CDR1 LGHNA and CDR2 YSLEER. The CDR3 here is CASSPAGVGNEQYF. CDR3 sequence (DNA): TGCGCCAGCAGCCCGGCGGGGGTAGGGAACGAGCAGTACTTC.

The rearrangement uses TRBV5-1 and TRBJ1-5; possible D gene TRBD1, 6 bases. V lost 0 bases, J lost 2 bases, and 12 bases lay in between. The germline V gene has CDR1 SGHRS and CDR2 YFSETQ. This CDR3 spans 16 amino acids. DNA of the CDR3: TGCGCCAGCAGCTTGGATGGGACATCTGGCAATCAGCCCCAGCATTTT. Its protein is CASSLDGTSGNQPQHF.

V gene TRBV14 combines with J gene TRBJ2-7; no firm D call. The J call may be faulty, since TRBJ2-5 better matches the DNA end. The length of the CDR3 is 17 residues. The germline CDR1 and CDR2 sequences are SGHDN and FVKESK. CDR3 sequence reads: CASSQEGLGSFGETQYF. The CDR3 DNA follows: TGTGCCAGCAGCCAAGAAGGTTTGGGAAGCTTCGGAGAGACCCAGTACTTC.

About this clonotype itself: The junction departs from the called germline gene at one end, perhaps through a read error. The CDR3 nucleotides are TGCGCCGGCAGCTTGGACAGGGGGCGCTGGGAGACCCAGTACTTC. It encodes CAGSLDRGRWETQYF. The V call is TRBV5-1, the J call TRBJ2-5, with 11 positions matching TRBD1. Germline V CDR1 and CDR2: SGHRS, YFSETQ. This CDR3 is 15 amino acids long.

This CDR3 is CASSPGTALYEQYF. CDR3 bases: TGCGCCAGCAGCCCCGGGACAGCTCTATACGAGCAGTACTTC. The chain has TRBV5-1 and TRBJ2-7; TRBD1 matches at 7 bases. The V gene end was trimmed by 4 bases and the J gene end by 4 bases; junction bases not matched to a gene: 8. Germline CDR1 SGHRS, CDR2 YFSETQ. The CDR3 covers 14 residues.

This clonotype was seen a handful of times. V gene TRBV25-1 combines with J gene TRBJ1-2; a possible D gene is TRBD1 (6 bases). This CDR3 is 14 amino acids long. Trimming stripped 3 bases from V and 3 bases from J, with 11 bases between. Germline CDR1 and CDR2: MGHDK and SYGVNS. CDR3 sequence reads: CASSEPYRDYGYTF. DNA of the CDR3: TGTGCCAGCAGTGAGCCATACAGGGACTATGGCTACACCTTC.

The V gene is TRBV6-1, the J gene TRBJ1-6; D is ambiguous. Trimming stripped 5 bases from V and 0 bases from J, with 14 bases between. Germline lookup yields CDR1 MNHNS and CDR2 SASEGT. This CDR3 comprises 17 residues. CDR3 residues: CASSPRPSRSYNSPLHF. CDR3 sequence (DNA): TGTGCCAGCAGTCCCAGGCCCTCGCGCTCCTATAATTCACCCCTCCACTTT.

This clonotype was detected only a few times. V and J are TRBV7-2 and TRBJ2-5; no clear D gene. Germline CDR1 reads SGHTA; CDR2 reads FQGNSA. This CDR3 is 18 amino acids long. With 3 bases removed from V and 3 bases from J, the gap between germline ends came to 23 bases. This chain's CDR3 is CASSFSLLPEKKKETQYF. CDR3 sequence (DNA): TGTGCCAGCAGCTTTTCTCTATTACCCGAGAAGAAAAAAGAGACCCAGTACTTC.

In this sample, this clonotype turned up many times. Germline is not matched at one junction end, which may reflect a read error. The rearrangement uses TRBV4-3 and TRBJ2-3, with a weak D call TRBD1 (5 bases). The CDR3 is 14 amino acids. CDR1 is LGHNA and CDR2 is YSLEER in the germline V gene. The CDR3 spells CASSQGSGTDTQYF. CDR3 bases: TGTGCCAGCAGCCAGGGCTCTGGCACAGATACGCAGTATTTT.

The chain employs TRBV5-1 and TRBJ2-1, with D perhaps assigned TRBD1 or TRBD2 (6 bases each). Trimming took off 0 bases at V and 2 bases at J, with 9 bases between the two ends. From germline, CDR1 is SGHRS and CDR2 YFSETQ. The CDR3 runs to 15 residues. The CDR3 sequence: CASSLGGAPYNEQFF. The CDR3 bases are TGCGCCAGCAGCTTGGGGGGGGCCCCCTACAATGAGCAGTTCTTC.

The sample holds a few counts of this clonotype. The rearrangement links TRBV12-3 or TRBV12-4 to TRBJ2-5; D possibly uses TRBD1 or TRBD2 (6 bases each). Trimming shortened V by 3 bases and J by 4 bases, and 18 bases separated the two germline ends. This CDR3 region has 16 residues. CDR3 sequence (DNA): TGTGCCAGCAGTTTGGTGGGGGGCGCCATTGGAGAGACCCAGTACTTC. It specifies CASSLVGGAIGETQYF.

Concerning this clonotype: One junction end disagrees with the germline gene, perhaps due to a read error. CDR3 protein: CASSLIPIGQGISGANVLAF. CDR3 nucleotides: TGTGCCAGCAGCTTAATTCCCATTGGACAGGGAATCTCTGGGGCCAACGTCCTGGCTTTC. The rearrangement uses TRBV7-2 and TRBJ2-6; 8 bases align to TRBD1. The CDR3 loop spans 20 amino acids. Germline loops: CDR1 SGHTA, CDR2 FQGNSA.

The chain links TRBV29-1 to TRBJ1-1; the D is unclear. Trimming left V 3 bases short and J 0 bases short, with 5 bases between. The CDR3 contains 12 residues. Germline lookup yields CDR1 SQVTM and CDR2 ANQGSEA. CDR3 bases: TGCAGCGTTGATTCCGTGAACACTGAAGCTTTCTTT. Its protein product is CSVDSVNTEAFF.

The chain recombines TRBV7-2 with TRBJ1-5; the D gene is possibly TRBD1 (6 bases). V gave up 4 bases and J gave up 1 base, with 11 bases separating them. Germline assignment: CDR1 SGHTA and CDR2 FQGNSA. This CDR3 has 15 residues. CDR3 amino acids: CASSSVGGSNQPQHF. In DNA form, the CDR3 reads TGTGCCAGCAGCTCCGTAGGGGGAAGCAATCAGCCCCAGCATTTT.

This clonotype was seen once. A much larger clonotype is one base distant, so this may be a read error. The chain couples TRBV15 to TRBJ2-5, with D possibly TRBD1 on 6 matching bases. CDR3 length equals 15 residues. V was cut by 0 bases and J by 1 base, with 9 bases left in between. Germline CDR1 is LNHNV and CDR2 is YYDKDF (reference sequence). The CDR3 DNA is TGTGCCACCAGCAGAGATTGGACAGCCCAAGAGACCCAGTACTTC. Amino acid sequence: CATSRDWTAQETQYF.